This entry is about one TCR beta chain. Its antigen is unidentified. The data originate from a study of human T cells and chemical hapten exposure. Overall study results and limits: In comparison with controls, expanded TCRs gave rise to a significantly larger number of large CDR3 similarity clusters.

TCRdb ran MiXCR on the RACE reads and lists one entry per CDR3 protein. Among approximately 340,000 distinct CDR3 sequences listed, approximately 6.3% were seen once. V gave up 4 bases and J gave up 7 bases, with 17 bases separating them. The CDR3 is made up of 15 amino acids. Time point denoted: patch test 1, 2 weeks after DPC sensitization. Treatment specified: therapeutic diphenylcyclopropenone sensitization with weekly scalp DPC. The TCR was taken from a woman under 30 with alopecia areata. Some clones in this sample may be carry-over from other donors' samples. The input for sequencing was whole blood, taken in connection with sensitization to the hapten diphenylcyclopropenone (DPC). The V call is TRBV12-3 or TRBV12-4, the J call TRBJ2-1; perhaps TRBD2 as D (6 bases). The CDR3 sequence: CASSSRGGARNEQFF. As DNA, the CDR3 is TGTGCCAGCAGTTCTCGGGGCGGGGCGAGGAATGAGCAGTTCTTC.